This T cell receptor beta chain was profiled in a study of T cells in Graves' hyperthyroidism and ophthalmopathy. The source material, RNA transcripts, was used to amplify TCR beta CDR3 regions. With the HTBI primer set, the TCR CDR3 went through a first round of RT-PCR. MiXCR was run by TCRdb on the multiplex PCR reads, yielding one entry per CDR3 protein. Of 350,000 to 400,000 distinct CDR3 sequences listed, 15% are singletons. Among the patients, aged 18 to 65, hyperthyroidism was newly diagnosed and had lasted under 2 months. The authors took PBMCs from over 8.5 ml fresh peripheral blood. The CDR3 extends over 15 amino acids. V trimming: 2 bases; J trimming: 10 bases; junction bases outside the gene matches: 5. Looked up from germline, CDR1 is MNHEY and CDR2 is SMNVEV (reference sequence). Many counts were recorded for this clonotype.

The sample comprised blood. This TCR came from a young woman with Graves' hyperthyroidism. The chain is built from TRBV27 and TRBJ2-1, with 13 bases lining up with TRBD2. This chain's CDR3 is CASSLRALAGGEQFF. CDR3 DNA: TGTGCCAGCAGTTTAAGAGCACTAGCGGGAGGGGAGCAGTTCTTC.